A single sample is the source of the 31 T cell receptor beta chains below, sequenced in a study of blood T cell repertoires in COVID-19. The repertoire was sequenced with immunoSEQ multiplex PCR; TCRdb's copy has only in-frame clones and lacks some. This sample has 200,000 to 250,000 clones, with approximately 90% found just once. Input material: peripheral blood. These receptors were collected from a woman between 25 and 40 years old with COVID-19, enrolled during active disease.

The V gene is TRBV7-2, the J gene TRBJ2-2; 8 positions match TRBD2. Germline V lookup: CDR1 SGHTA, CDR2 FQGNSA. Trimming removed 5 bases from V and 2 bases from J; junction bases left unmatched: 7. CDR3 size: 16 residues. The CDR3 reads CASSRLGTSNTGELFF. The DNA of the CDR3 is TGTGCCAGCAGCAGACTCGGGACTAGTAACACCGGGGAGCTGTTTTTT.

This clone appeared a few times. Other DNA sequences within the sample encode an identical CDR3. This rearrangement joins TRBV7-9 to TRBJ1-3, with D maybe TRBD1 (6 bases). Per the germline V gene, CDR1 is SEHNR and CDR2 is FQNEAQ (reference sequence). The CDR3 length is 14 residues. V was cut by 5 bases and J by 1 base, with 9 bases left in between. The CDR3 reads CASSQGQSGNTIYF. CDR3 DNA: TGTGCCAGCAGCCAAGGACAGTCTGGAAACACCATATATTTT. Supplemented by reference TRBV7-9 and TRBJ1-3, the full variable domain reads DTGVSQNPRHKITKRGQNVTFRCDPISEHNRLYWYRQTLGQGPEFLTYFQNEAQLEKSRLLSDRFSAERPKGSFSTLEIQRTEQGDSAMYLCASSQGQSGNTIYFGEGSWLTVV.

The chain uses TRBV5-1 and TRBJ1-1, with 8 bases identical to TRBD1. The V gene end was trimmed by 1 base and the J gene end by 4 bases; junction bases not matched to a gene: 9. This CDR3 contains 16 residues. The germline V gene has CDR1 SGHRS and CDR2 YFSETQ. This chain's CDR3 is CASSLRYRGEGTEAFF. CDR3 coding DNA: TGCGCCAGCAGCTTGCGCTACAGGGGGGAGGGCACTGAAGCTTTCTTT.

The rearrangement uses TRBV5-1 and TRBJ1-4; D is ambiguous. The CDR3 loop spans 15 amino acids. Trimming removed 4 bases at V and 4 bases at J, with 14 bases between. In germline, CDR1 is SGHRS, CDR2 YFSETQ. Here the CDR3 reads CASSKSGGHNEKLFF. The CDR3 DNA reads as TGCGCCAGCAGCAAATCCGGAGGCCATAATGAAAAACTGTTTTTT.

The V call is TRBV7-2, the J call TRBJ2-3, with a tentative D call TRBD1 (6 bases). In germline, CDR1 is SGHTA, CDR2 FQGNSA. V lost 1 base to trimming and J lost 1 base, with 15 bases between them. The CDR3 has 17 residues. For the CDR3, the DNA is TGTGCCAGCAGCTTAGATGGCAGGGGCTTGGGCACAGATACGCAGTATTTT. This sequence encodes CASSLDGRGLGTDTQYF.

The rearrangement joins TRBV5-8 to TRBJ1-6; 11 bases agree with TRBD1. Germline V gives CDR1 SGHTS, CDR2 YDEGEE. CDR3 length: 17 residues. Losses at the gene ends were 3 bases for V and 3 bases for J; bases not matched to a gene: 5. The CDR3 DNA sequence: TGTGCCAGCAGCTCCGGGACAGGGGGATACTATAATTCACCCCTCCACTTT. Protein sequence: CASSSGTGGYYNSPLHF.

The chain recombines TRBV3-1 (or the pseudogene TRBV3-2) with TRBJ2-1; 14 nucleotides match TRBD2. Per the germline V gene, CDR1 is LGHDT and CDR2 is YNNKEL (reference sequence). This CDR3 is built from 15 residues. Trimming removed 7 bases from V and 5 bases from J; junction bases left unmatched: 4. The CDR3 DNA reads TGTGCCAGCAAGTTGGGACTAGCGGGGGACAATGAGCAGTTCTTC. As protein: CASKLGLAGDNEQFF.

The rearrangement joins TRBV18 to TRBJ1-3, with no clear D. Germline CDR1 reads KGHSH; CDR2 reads LQKENI. The germline V and J ends were trimmed by 0 bases and 3 bases, with 9 bases remaining between them. The CDR3 consists of 15 residues. The CDR3 loop reads CASSPPSTGGNTIYF. The CDR3 DNA sequence: TGTGCCAGCTCACCACCGTCAACGGGTGGAAACACCATATATTTT.

This chain links TRBV19 with TRBJ2-3, with TRBD2 as a possible D gene (5 bases). The CDR3 extends over 16 amino acids. CDR1 and CDR2 from the germline V gene are LNHDA and SQIVND (reference sequence). V lost 3 bases and J 0 bases, leaving 13 bases between the germline ends. CDR3 protein: CASSMIGRTSTDTQYF. CDR3 DNA: TGTGCCAGTAGTATGATAGGGAGAACTAGCACAGATACGCAGTATTTT. The whole variable domain, filled in from reference TRBV19 and TRBJ2-3, reads DGGITQSPKYLFRKEGQNVTLSCEQNLNHDAMYWYRQDPGQGLRLIYYSQIVNDFQKGDIAEGYSVSREKKESFPLTVTSAQKNPTAFYLCASSMIGRTSTDTQYFGPGTRLTVL.

V is TRBV7-6 and J is TRBJ2-3; 7 bases line up with TRBD2. This CDR3 has 16 residues. Germline values: CDR1 SGHVS, CDR2 FNYEAQ. V gave up 5 bases and J gave up 3 bases; unmatched junction bases: 11. The CDR3 spells CASSPKAGLGTDTQYF. The CDR3 coding sequence is TGTGCCAGCAGCCCCAAAGCGGGACTCGGGACAGATACGCAGTATTTT.

The chain is built from TRBV3-1 (or the pseudogene TRBV3-2) and TRBJ2-2, with 9 bases lining up with TRBD1. Germline V gene lookup returns CDR1 LGHDT and CDR2 YNNKEL (reference sequence). The CDR3 totals 19 residues. The V and J ends lost 5 bases and 5 bases, in that order; junction bases with no gene match: 18. The CDR3 spells CASSLGQGWGRAWTGELFF. The CDR3 DNA is TGTGCCAGCAGCTTGGGACAGGGATGGGGGAGGGCCTGGACCGGGGAGCTGTTTTTT.

V is TRBV11-3 and J is TRBJ1-1; D call uncertain. The CDR3 contains 11 residues. V was cut by 3 bases and J by 6 bases, with 5 bases left in between. CDR1 and CDR2 from the germline V gene are SGHNT and YENEEA. The CDR3 DNA reads TGTGCCAGCAGCTTCCTCGCTGAAGCTTTCTTT. This codes for CASSFLAEAFF.

V is TRBV5-4 and J is TRBJ2-5; the match to TRBD2 covers 15 bases. The CDR3 consists of 17 residues. Trimming removed 3 bases from V and 5 bases from J; junction bases left unmatched: 8. CDR1 and CDR2 (germline): SGHNT, YYREEE (reference sequence). The CDR3 loop is CASSSGLAGGHWETQYF. Here the CDR3 DNA reads TGTGCCAGCAGCTCCGGACTAGCGGGGGGGCACTGGGAGACCCAGTACTTC.

The J gene is TRBJ1-5, the V gene TRBV30; D unresolved. Trimming pared 2 bases from V and 7 bases from J, leaving 12 bases between. Per germline, CDR1 GTSNPN and CDR2 SVGIG (reference sequence). The CDR3 runs 13 residues. CDR3 DNA: TGTGCCTGGAGTCGAACAGATCAGCAGCCCCAGCATTTT. This translates into CAWSRTDQQPQHF.

V usage is TRBV5-1 and J usage is TRBJ1-2; 7 bases agree with TRBD1. The J segment lost 4 bases and the V segment lost 4 bases, leaving 7 bases of the junction unmatched. The CDR3 is 14 residues long. Germline V gene data show CDR1 as SGHRS and CDR2 as YFSETQ. CDR3 bases: TGCGCCAGCAGCCCGGACAGGAGGGGCTATGGCTACACCTTC. It codes for CASSPDRRGYGYTF.

This clone was observed a handful of times. This chain uses TRBV6-2 or TRBV6-3 with TRBJ1-1; 7 nucleotides align to TRBD1. This CDR3 is 16 amino acids long. V shed 6 bases and J 3 bases; nucleotides not matched to a gene: 13. Germline CDR1 and CDR2: MNHEY and SVGEGT. CDR3 protein: CASSFAGGRSDTEAFF. The CDR3 nucleotides are TGTGCCAGCAGCTTCGCAGGGGGGCGTTCGGACACTGAAGCTTTCTTT.

This chain links TRBV5-4 with TRBJ2-5; 15 bases are shared with TRBD2. Germline V gene sequence: CDR1 SGHNT, CDR2 YYREEE (reference sequence). This CDR3 is 18 amino acids long. The ends lost 4 bases at V and 5 bases at J; junction bases unmatched: 12. The chain's CDR3 is CASSLGGTSGGLVETQYF. CDR3 sequence (DNA): TGTGCCAGCAGCCTTGGTGGGACTAGCGGGGGGTTGGTGGAGACCCAGTACTTC. Full variable domain (rest looked up from reference TRBV5-4 and TRBJ2-5): ETGVTQSPTHLIKTRGQQVTLRCSSQSGHNTVSWYQQALGQGPQFIFQYYREEENGRGNFPPRFSGLQFPNYSSELNVNALELDDSALYLCASSLGGTSGGLVETQYFGPGTRLLVL.

V usage is TRBV28 and J usage is TRBJ1-1; 7 bases match TRBD1. CDR1 and CDR2 (germline): MDHEN, SYDVKM. The CDR3 loop spans 15 amino acids. Trimming removed 3 bases from V and 4 bases from J; junction bases left unmatched: 8. CDR3 residues: CASSLSRGLGTEAFF. The CDR3 DNA is TGTGCCAGCAGTTTGTCTAGGGGGCTTGGCACTGAAGCTTTCTTT.

This chain links TRBV25-1 with TRBJ2-2; 12 bases agree with TRBD2. J was trimmed by 5 bases and V by 4 bases; bases with no gene match: 11. The CDR3 consists of 18 residues. The V gene's germline CDR1 is MGHDK and CDR2 SYGVNS. Written as DNA, the CDR3 is TGTGCCAGCAGTGCTTGGGCTAGCGGGGGGGCCGAGACCGGGGAGCTGTTTTTT. Translation gives CASSAWASGGAETGELFF.

V gene TRBV5-1 combines with J gene TRBJ1-4; the match to TRBD1 covers 7 bases. There are 17 residues in the CDR3. In germline, CDR1 is SGHRS, CDR2 YFSETQ. V dropped 3 bases and J dropped 0; count of bases not matched to a gene: 8. The CDR3 sequence: CASSSFQGGTTNEKLFF. CDR3 DNA sequence: TGCGCCAGCAGCTCCTTCCAGGGGGGAACAACTAATGAAAAACTGTTTTTT.

The V and J genes are TRBV5-1 and TRBJ1-1; maybe TRBD1 (5 bases). Germline CDR1 is SGHRS and CDR2 is YFSETQ. Trimming removed 2 bases at V and 3 bases at J, with 8 bases between. The CDR3 length is 13 residues. The CDR3 DNA sequence: TGCGCCAGCAGCTTAAGGGGCCACACTGAAGCTTTCTTT. It codes for CASSLRGHTEAFF.

The chain couples TRBV7-2 to TRBJ2-5, with D unclear. Germline-derived CDR1 and CDR2 are SGHTA and FQGNSA. The germline V and J ends were trimmed by 1 base and 5 bases, with 20 bases remaining between them. The CDR3 is 17 amino acids. This chain's CDR3 is CASSLVRQALTRETQYF. Here the CDR3 DNA reads TGTGCCAGCAGCTTAGTAAGGCAGGCCCTTACCAGGGAGACCCAGTACTTC.

The chain recombines TRBV3-1 (or the pseudogene TRBV3-2) with TRBJ2-5; D call uncertain. This CDR3 is 14 amino acids long. The germline V gene has CDR1 LGHDT and CDR2 YNNKEL (reference sequence). Trimming shortened V by 1 base and J by 5 bases, and 11 bases separated the two germline ends. The CDR3 spells CASSQVRSRETQYF. The CDR3 nucleotides read TGTGCCAGCAGCCAAGTGCGGTCGCGGGAGACCCAGTACTTC.

The rearrangement links TRBV30 to TRBJ2-3, with 7 bases fitting TRBD1. Germline V lookup: CDR1 GTSNPN, CDR2 SVGIG (reference sequence). The CDR3 is 11 residues long. V was pared by 4 bases and J by 5 bases, with 0 bases of the junction left unmatched. DNA of the CDR3: TGTGCCTGGACAGGGGGAGATACGCAGTATTTT. This codes for CAWTGGDTQYF.

The rearrangement links TRBV28 to TRBJ1-5; D is unresolved. Germline lookup yields CDR1 MDHEN and CDR2 SYDVKM. The V end was cut by 7 bases, the J end by 7 bases, with 11 bases between. The CDR3 runs to 12 residues. In nucleotides, the CDR3 is TGTGCCAGCACTGAGGCGCGGCAGCCCCAGCATTTT. Translation gives CASTEARQPQHF.

The chain combines TRBV7-9 with TRBJ2-7, with D unclear. V lost 1 base, J lost 1 base, and 5 bases lay in between. CDR1 and CDR2 (germline): SEHNR, FQNEAQ (reference sequence). This CDR3 contains 13 residues. CDR3 sequence reads: CASSLVPSYEQYF. CDR3 nucleotides: TGTGCCAGCAGCTTAGTTCCGTCCTACGAGCAGTACTTC.

There are a few counts of this clone. V and J are TRBV7-9 and TRBJ2-7; 10 nucleotides agree with TRBD1. Germline CDR1 and CDR2: SEHNR and FQNEAQ (reference sequence). J lost 2 bases, V lost 5 bases, and 3 bases had no gene match. The CDR3 covers 14 residues. CDR3 bases: TGTGCCAGCAGCGCCGGACAGGGGGCCTACGAGCAGTACTTC. It translates to CASSAGQGAYEQYF. Together with reference TRBV7-9 and TRBJ2-7, the CDR3 gives the full variable domain: DTGVSQNPRHKITKRGQNVTFRCDPISEHNRLYWYRQTLGQGPEFLTYFQNEAQLEKSRLLSDRFSAERPKGSFSTLEIQRTEQGDSAMYLCASSAGQGAYEQYFGPGTRLTVT.

The rearrangement uses TRBV11-3 and TRBJ2-7; TRBD2 might be the D (6 bases). Trimming took 6 bases from V and 0 from J, leaving 12 bases between them. Per the germline V gene, CDR1 is SGHNT and CDR2 is YENEEA. There are 14 residues in the CDR3. The CDR3: CASSKARGSYEQYV. The DNA of the CDR3 is TGTGCCAGCAGTAAAGCGCGGGGCTCCTACGAGCAGTACGTC.

In this sample, this clone turned up once. This CDR3 reads CASSYGQGGNQPQHF. The CDR3 DNA follows: TGTGCCAGCAGTTACGGACAGGGAGGCAATCAGCCCCAGCATTTT. This chain connects TRBV6-6 to TRBJ1-5; 8 bases match TRBD1. There are 15 residues in the CDR3. Germline trimming cut 2 bases from V and 2 bases from J; bases unmatched to any gene: 2. Per the germline V gene, CDR1 is MNHNY and CDR2 is SVGAGI (reference sequence).

The V gene is TRBV7-6, the J gene TRBJ2-5, with 8 bases identical to TRBD1. This CDR3 has 17 residues. Germline values: CDR1 SGHVS, CDR2 FNYEAQ. V gave up 1 base and J gave up 1 base; unmatched junction bases: 8. CDR3 residues: CASSLGQGRFGQETQYF. CDR3 bases: TGTGCCAGCAGCTTAGGACAGGGGCGGTTCGGCCAAGAGACCCAGTACTTC.

The V and J genes are TRBV7-6 and TRBJ2-2, with D perhaps matching TRBD2 (5 bases). The CDR3 consists of 14 residues. Germline-derived CDR1 and CDR2 are SGHVS and FNYEAQ. V shed 2 bases and J shed 7 bases, with 11 bases lying between them. The CDR3 loop reads CASSLRNRDGELFF. CDR3 DNA sequence: TGTGCCAGCAGCTTAAGAAACCGGGACGGGGAGCTGTTTTTT.